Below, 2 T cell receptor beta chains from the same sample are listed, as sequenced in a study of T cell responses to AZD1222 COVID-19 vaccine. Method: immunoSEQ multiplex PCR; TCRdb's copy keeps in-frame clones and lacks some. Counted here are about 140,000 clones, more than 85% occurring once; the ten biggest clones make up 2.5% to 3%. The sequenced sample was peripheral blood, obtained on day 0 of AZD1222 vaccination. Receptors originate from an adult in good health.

The CDR3, as DNA: TGCAGCGTTGAAAGTCCGGCAAACACCATATATTTT. Its translation: CSVESPANTIYF. This chain joins TRBV29-1 and TRBJ1-3; D unclear. This CDR3 contains 12 residues. Germline V CDR1 and CDR2: SQVTM, ANQGSEA. Trimming took 2 bases from V and 6 from J, leaving 8 bases between them.

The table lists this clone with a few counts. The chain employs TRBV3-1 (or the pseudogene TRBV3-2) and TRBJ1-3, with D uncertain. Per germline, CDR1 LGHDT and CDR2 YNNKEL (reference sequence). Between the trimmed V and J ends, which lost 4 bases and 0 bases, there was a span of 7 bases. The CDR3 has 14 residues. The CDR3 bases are TGTGCCAGCAGCCTTCCGAGCTCTGGAAACACCATATATTTT. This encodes CASSLPSSGNTIYF.